This T cell receptor beta chain was captured by sequencing in a study of T cells in women clearing cervical HPV infection. Study observations and caveats: Unknown T-cell numbers per sample may underlie the richness differences. CIN3+ cases had significantly higher TCR repertoire richness than controls, but evenness did not differ.

The method was immunoSEQ multiplex PCR; TCRdb's version includes in-frame clones alone and lacks a portion of them. The sample shows 25,000 to 35,000 clones, and around a sixth sits with its ten largest clones. This CDR3 has 16 residues. CDR1 and CDR2 from the germline V gene are MNHEY and SVGEGT. Trimming took 7 bases from V and 4 from J; bases not matched to a gene: 11. Regarding this clone: Antigen: not known. The read ends 3 residues early relative to the CDR3; the germline J gene fills the gap.

The specimen was blood buffy coat. This chain links TRBV6-2 or TRBV6-3 with TRBJ1-5; 9 nucleotides agree with TRBD1. The sequence derives from a woman aged 18 to 69 with a cervical HPV16 infection that either progressed to CIN3+ or cleared (not recorded which). The CDR3 DNA, read in part, is TGTGCCAGCACCACTCCGACCGGGACAGGGAATCAGCCC. Protein product: CASTTPTGTGNQP. The entire CDR3 is CASTTPTGTGNQPQHF.